In this sample, the clone carrying this T cell receptor (beta chain) turned up once. No antigen is known for it. This sample was taken from a study of cytomegalovirus exposure and HLA in healthy donors. Study background: T cells numbering around 190 million yielded more than 100 million unique TCR beta sequences in an earlier analysis.

Findings and caveats of the study: Later analysis suggested most CMV-associated TCR beta chains were HLA-restricted. Most subjects' HLA-A and HLA-B alleles were reportedly predicted from TCR beta sequences.

The PCR employed 60 Vbeta primers together with 13 Jbeta primers. Using immunoSEQ multiplex PCR, the repertoire was profiled, and TCRdb retains in-frame clones only, with some absent. The sample shows about 190,000 clones, 73% of them seen only once. The CDR3 is 14 amino acids. Germline CDR1 reads SGHTA; CDR2 reads FQGNSA. Deletions cut 4 bases from V and 2 bases from J, with 11 bases between. The V call is TRBV7-2, the J call TRBJ2-5; D might be TRBD1 (5 bases). Sequenced sample: PBMCs. This sequence originates from a woman in her 30s in good health and CMV-seronegative. The CDR3 here is CASSYQGIQETQYF. The CDR3 coding sequence is TGTGCCAGCAGCTATCAGGGAATACAAGAGACCCAGTACTTC.